This T cell receptor (beta chain) was captured by sequencing in a study of CD8 T cells in Susac syndrome. CDR3 size: 13 residues. CDR1 and CDR2 from the germline V gene are SGHTA and FQGNSA. Trimming took off 5 bases at V and 4 bases at J, with 11 bases between the two ends. Notes on the study in general: The study recognized that its TCR sequencing and HLA analysis covered a relatively small number of individuals.

Details on this clonotype: Its antigen remains unidentified.

From blood CD8+ and CD4+ T cells, TCR beta sequences were generated. TEMRA cells were FACS-enriched, while CD8+ and CD4+ T cells were negatively isolated. Random hexamers were used to reverse transcribe roughly 0.45 to 1 ug of RNA. The method of amplification for TCR beta CDR3 was immunoSEQ multiplex PCR, covering 54 Vbeta and 13 Jbeta. MiXCR, applied by TCRdb to the immunoSEQ multiplex PCR reads, yields one record per CDR3 protein. The sample includes about 130,000 distinct CDR3 sequences, 90% to 95% seen only once; the top ten take around 0.12%. J is TRBJ1-2 and V is TRBV7-2; D perhaps matches TRBD1 (5 bases). The sequence was collected from a human donor with multiple sclerosis. Sequenced sample: CD4+ T cells from PBMCs. The CDR3 DNA reads TGTGCCAGCAGCCGAGACAGCCTCTATGGCTACACCTTC. Amino acid sequence: CASSRDSLYGYTF.